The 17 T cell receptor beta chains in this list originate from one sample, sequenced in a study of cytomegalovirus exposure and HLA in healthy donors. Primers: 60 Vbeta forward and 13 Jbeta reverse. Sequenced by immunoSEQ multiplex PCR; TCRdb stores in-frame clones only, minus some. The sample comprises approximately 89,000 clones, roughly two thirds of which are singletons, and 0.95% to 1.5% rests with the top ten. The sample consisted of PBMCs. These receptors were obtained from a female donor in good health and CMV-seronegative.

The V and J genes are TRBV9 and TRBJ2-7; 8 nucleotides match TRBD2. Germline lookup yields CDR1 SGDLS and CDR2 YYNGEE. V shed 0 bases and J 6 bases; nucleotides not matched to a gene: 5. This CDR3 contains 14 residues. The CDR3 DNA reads TGTGCCAGCAGCGTAGAGGCGGGAGGATCCGAGCAGTACTTC. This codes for CASSVEAGGSEQYF.

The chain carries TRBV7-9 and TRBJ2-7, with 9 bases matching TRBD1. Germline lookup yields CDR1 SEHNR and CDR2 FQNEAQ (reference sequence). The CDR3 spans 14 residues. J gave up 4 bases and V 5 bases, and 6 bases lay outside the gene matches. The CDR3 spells CASSPQGQGYEQYF. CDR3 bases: TGTGCCAGCAGCCCCCAGGGACAGGGATACGAGCAGTACTTC.

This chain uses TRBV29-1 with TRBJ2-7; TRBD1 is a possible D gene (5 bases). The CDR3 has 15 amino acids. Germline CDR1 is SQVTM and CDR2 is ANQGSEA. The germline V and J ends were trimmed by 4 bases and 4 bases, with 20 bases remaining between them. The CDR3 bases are TGCAGCGTTGTTGGTGCTGGCACAGGCCAATACGAGCAGTACTTC. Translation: CSVVGAGTGQYEQYF.

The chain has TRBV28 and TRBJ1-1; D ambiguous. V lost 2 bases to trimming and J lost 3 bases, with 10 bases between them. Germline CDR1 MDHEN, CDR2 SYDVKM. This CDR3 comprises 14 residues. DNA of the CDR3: TGTGCCAGCAGTTTAGGGAGAAGGGACACTGAAGCTTTCTTT. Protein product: CASSLGRRDTEAFF.

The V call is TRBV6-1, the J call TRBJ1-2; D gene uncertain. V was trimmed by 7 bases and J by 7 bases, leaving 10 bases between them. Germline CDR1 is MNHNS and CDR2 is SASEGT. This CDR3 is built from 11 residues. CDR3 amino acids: CASKVRFGYTF. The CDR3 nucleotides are TGTGCCAGCAAAGTCAGGTTTGGCTACACCTTC.

CDR3: CASRGQGLMNTEAFF. The CDR3 region has the DNA TGCGCCAGCCGCGGACAGGGGTTGATGAACACTGAAGCTTTCTTT. The rearrangement uses TRBV5-1 and TRBJ1-1; 9 bases are shared with TRBD1. Germline values: CDR1 SGHRS, CDR2 YFSETQ. There are 15 residues in the CDR3. The trim removed 7 bases at V and 0 bases at J, leaving 7 bases unmatched.

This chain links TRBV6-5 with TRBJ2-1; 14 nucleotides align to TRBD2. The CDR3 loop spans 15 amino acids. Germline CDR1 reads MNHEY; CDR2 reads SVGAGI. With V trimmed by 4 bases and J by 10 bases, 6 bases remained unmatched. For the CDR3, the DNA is TGTGCCAGCAGTTCGACTAGCGGGGGGGCCGGAGAGCAGTTCTTC. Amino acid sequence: CASSSTSGGAGEQFF.

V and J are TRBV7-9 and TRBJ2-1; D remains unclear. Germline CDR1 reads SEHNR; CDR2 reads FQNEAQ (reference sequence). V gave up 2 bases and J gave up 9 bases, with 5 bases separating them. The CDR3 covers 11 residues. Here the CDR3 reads CASSLTLEQFF. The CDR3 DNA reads TGTGCCAGCAGCTTAACTCTTGAGCAGTTCTTC.

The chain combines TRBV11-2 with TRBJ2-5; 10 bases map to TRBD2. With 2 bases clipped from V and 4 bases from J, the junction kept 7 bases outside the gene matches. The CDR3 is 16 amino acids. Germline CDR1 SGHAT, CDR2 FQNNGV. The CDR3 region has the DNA TGTGCCAGCAGCTTAAACCTAGCGGGGGTCGGAGAGACCCAGTACTTC. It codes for CASSLNLAGVGETQYF.

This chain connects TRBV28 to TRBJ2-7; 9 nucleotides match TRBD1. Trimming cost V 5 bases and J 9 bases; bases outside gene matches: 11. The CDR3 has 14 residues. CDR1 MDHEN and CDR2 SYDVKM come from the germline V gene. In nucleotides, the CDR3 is TGTGCCAGCAGTCCGCTACAGGGGGCTCGGGCGCAGTACTTC. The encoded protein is CASSPLQGARAQYF.

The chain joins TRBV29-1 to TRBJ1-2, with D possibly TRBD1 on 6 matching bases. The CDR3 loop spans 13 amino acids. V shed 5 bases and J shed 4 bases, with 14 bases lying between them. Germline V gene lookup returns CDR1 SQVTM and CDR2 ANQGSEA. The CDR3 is CSVLGHGSYGYTF. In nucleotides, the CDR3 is TGCAGCGTTTTGGGACACGGATCCTATGGCTACACCTTC.

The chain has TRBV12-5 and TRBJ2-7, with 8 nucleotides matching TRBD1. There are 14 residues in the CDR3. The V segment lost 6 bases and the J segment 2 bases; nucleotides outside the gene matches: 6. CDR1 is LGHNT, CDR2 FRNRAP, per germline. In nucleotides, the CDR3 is TGTGCTAGTGGGAGCACAGGGGGTCCCTACGAGCAGTACTTC. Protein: CASGSTGGPYEQYF.

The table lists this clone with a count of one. CDR3 nucleotides: TGTGCCAGCAGCTTTCGGACTGAGGATGAGCAGTTCTTC. Its translation is CASSFRTEDEQFF. The chain employs TRBV7-9 and TRBJ2-1; tentative D call: TRBD2 (5 bases). CDR1 SEHNR and CDR2 FQNEAQ come from the germline V gene (reference sequence). The V end was cut by 3 bases, the J end by 8 bases, with 11 bases between. The CDR3 has 13 residues.

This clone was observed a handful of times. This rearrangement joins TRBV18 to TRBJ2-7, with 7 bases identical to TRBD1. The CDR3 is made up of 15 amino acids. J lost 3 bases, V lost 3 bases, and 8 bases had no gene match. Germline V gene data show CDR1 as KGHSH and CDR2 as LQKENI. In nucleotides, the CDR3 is TGTGCCAGCTCACCTGAGAACAGGGGCGTCTACGAGCAGTACTTC. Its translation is CASSPENRGVYEQYF.

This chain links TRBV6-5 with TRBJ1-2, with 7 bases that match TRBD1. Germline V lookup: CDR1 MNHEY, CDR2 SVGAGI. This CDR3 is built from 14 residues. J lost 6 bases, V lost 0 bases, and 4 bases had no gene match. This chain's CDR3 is CASSYSTGSDGYTF. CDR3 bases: TGTGCCAGCAGTTACTCGACAGGGAGCGATGGCTACACCTTC.

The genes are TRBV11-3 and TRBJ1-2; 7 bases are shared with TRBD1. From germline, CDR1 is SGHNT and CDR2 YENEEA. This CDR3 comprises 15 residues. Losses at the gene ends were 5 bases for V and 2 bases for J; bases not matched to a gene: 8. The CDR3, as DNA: TGTGCCAGCAGCGCCATGGACAGGTCGAACTATGGCTACACCTTC. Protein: CASSAMDRSNYGYTF. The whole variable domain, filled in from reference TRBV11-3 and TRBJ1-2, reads EAGVVQSPRYKIIEKKQPVAFWCNPISGHNTLYWYLQNLGQGPELLIRYENEEAVDDSQLPKDRFSAERLKGVDSTLKIQPAELGDSAVYLCASSAMDRSNYGYTFGSGTRLTVV.

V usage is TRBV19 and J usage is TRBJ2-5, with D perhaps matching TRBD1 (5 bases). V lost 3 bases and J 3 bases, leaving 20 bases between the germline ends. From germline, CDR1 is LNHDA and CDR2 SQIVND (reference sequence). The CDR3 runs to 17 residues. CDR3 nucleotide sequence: TGTGCCAGTAGTATGGGTATCGCTATTCGACAGAAAGAGACCCAGTACTTC. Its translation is CASSMGIAIRQKETQYF.